Below are 5 T cell receptor beta chains sequenced from a single sample in a study of post-analysis software for immune sequencing data. Whole-study results and caveats: Among roughly five TRBV segments more frequent in patients than controls were TRBV5-6, TRBV5-1 and TRBV20-1.

TCR beta cDNA libraries had unique molecular identifiers. TCRdb independently ran MiXCR on the PCR reads; one entry per CDR3 protein. Among hundreds of thousands of distinct CDR3 sequences listed, around 44% were seen once. Antigens for these TCRs are unknown. Sequencing input: blood. The receptor source for this set is a girl under 18 with multiple sclerosis.

This clonotype has just a few counts. The J gene is TRBJ2-5, the V gene TRBV6-5; 12 nucleotides align to TRBD2. From germline, CDR1 is MNHEY and CDR2 SVGAGI. Trimming at V came to 6 bases and at J to 3 bases, leaving 5 bases not matched to a gene. The CDR3 sequence is 15 residues long. CDR3 residues: CASSQTSGGEETQYF. CDR3 DNA sequence: TGTGCCAGCAGCCAGACTAGCGGGGGAGAAGAGACCCAGTACTTC.

This clonotype was found a few times. This chain links TRBV7-9 with TRBJ1-1; D is unclear. CDR1 is SEHNR, CDR2 FQNEAQ, per germline (reference sequence). Trimming pared 5 bases from V and 4 bases from J, leaving 8 bases between. The length of the CDR3 is 12 residues. In DNA form, the CDR3 reads TGTGCCAGCAGCCCCCCCGGCACTGAAGCTTTCTTT. Translating it yields CASSPPGTEAFF.

This clonotype was counted between two and nine times. The chain has TRBV7-8 and TRBJ2-1; D is perhaps TRBD1 (6 bases). The CDR3 loop spans 15 amino acids. V lost 2 bases and J lost 6, with 14 bases in between. Germline lookup yields CDR1 SGHVS and CDR2 FQNEAQ. The CDR3 region is CASSLSQGLVNEQFF. The CDR3 DNA sequence: TGTGCCAGCAGCTTATCGCAGGGGTTGGTCAATGAGCAGTTCTTC.

The sample holds a few counts of this clonotype. The chain employs TRBV12-3 or TRBV12-4 and TRBJ1-5; 7 nucleotides match TRBD1. The CDR3 length is 14 residues. The ends lost 4 bases at V and 6 bases at J; junction bases unmatched: 6. In DNA form, the CDR3 reads TGTGCCAGCAGTTCAACAGGGGCGGGTCAGCCCCAGCATTTT. Encoded protein: CASSSTGAGQPQHF.

The rearrangement links TRBV12-3 or TRBV12-4 to TRBJ2-1, with 9 bases fitting TRBD2. V gave up 2 bases and J gave up 9 bases; unmatched junction bases: 20. CDR3 length: 19 amino acids. The CDR3 DNA reads as TGTGCCAGCAGTTTACGGGTAGCGGGAGTGATGATCGCCCAGGGTGAGCAGTTCTTC. Residues: CASSLRVAGVMIAQGEQFF.